A selection of T cell receptor beta chains follows, all from one sample in a study of T cell repertoires in cytomegalovirus infection. TCRdb processed the reads anew with MiXCR; each CDR3 protein has one entry. Found here are about 900,000 distinct CDR3 sequences, less than 40% of them singletons; the top ten hold over 12%. These TCRs' antigens remain unknown. Sequenced here: cultured CD8+ T cells from PBMCs, sampled from culture after CMV antigen stimulation. All receptors derive from a human donor in good health (CMV status not recorded). Some clones in this sample may be carry-over from other donors' samples. Both conserved end residues are part of each CDR3. D genes are given only for firm matches. Not all rows give a size; the values are once, few, many and, for expanded clones, a class.

J: TRBJ1-1; V: TRBV12-3/TRBV12-4; length: 16; size: few; D: TRBD1; CDR3: CASSFSRGLENTEAFF; DNA: TGTGCCAGCAGTTTCTCCAGGGGGTTGGAGAACACTGAAGCTTTCTTT
J: TRBJ1-1; V: TRBV27; length: 17; size: few; D: NA; CDR3: CASSLLSGGGLSTEAFF; DNA: TGTGCCAGCTCCTTACTTTCCGGGGGGGGGCTGAGCACTGAAGCTTTCTTT
J: TRBJ2-5; V: TRBV9; length: 15; size: NA; D: TRBD1; CDR3: CASSIKDRAQETQYF; DNA: TGTGCCAGCAGCATCAAGGACAGGGCCCAAGAGACCCAGTACTTC
J: TRBJ2-2; V: TRBV29-1; length: 14; size: NA; D: NA; CDR3: CSVEWQGYTGELFF; DNA: TGCAGCGTTGAATGGCAGGGGTACACCGGGGAGCTGTTTTTT
J: TRBJ2-3; V: TRBV6-5; length: 16; size: many; D: NA; CDR3: CASSYSSISSTDTQYF; DNA: TGTGCCAGCAGTTACTCGTCAATATCTAGCACAGATACGCAGTATTTT
J: TRBJ1-2; V: TRBV5-6; length: 15; size: NA; D: NA; CDR3: CASSTPGIQGYGYTF; DNA: TGTGCCAGCAGCACTCCAGGGATACAGGGCTATGGCTACACCTTC
J: TRBJ1-5; V: TRBV7-8; length: 13; size: many; D: NA; CDR3: CASRGLWNQPQHF; DNA: TGTGCCAGCAGAGGGTTATGGAATCAGCCCCAGCATTTT
J: TRBJ2-1; V: TRBV7-6; length: 15; size: many; D: NA; CDR3: CASSTDISSYNEQFF; DNA: TGTGCCAGCAGCACCGACATCAGCTCCTACAATGAGCAGTTCTTC
J: TRBJ1-6; V: TRBV19; length: 14; size: NA; D: NA; CDR3: CASSPYDSYSPLHF; DNA: TGTGCCAGTAGTCCCTATGACAGTTATTCACCCCTCCACTTT
J: TRBJ2-5; V: TRBV20-1; length: 15; size: NA; D: TRBD2; CDR3: CSATGLAGEEETQYF; DNA: TGCAGTGCTACGGGACTAGCGGGGGAAGAAGAGACCCAGTACTTC
J: TRBJ1-1; V: TRBV6-6; length: 17; size: few; D: NA; CDR3: CASSYSNRWGRNTEAFF; DNA: TGTGCCAGCAGTTACTCGAACAGGTGGGGGAGGAACACTGAAGCTTTCTTT
J: TRBJ2-2; V: TRBV6-6; length: 15; size: NA; D: TRBD1; CDR3: CASSYSRTGTGELFF; DNA: TGTGCCAGCAGTTACTCAAGGACAGGGACCGGGGAGCTGTTTTTT
J: TRBJ1-5; V: TRBV19; length: 15; size: few; D: NA; CDR3: CASSIKRTANQPQHF; DNA: TGTGCCAGTAGTATTAAAAGGACAGCCAATCAGCCCCAGCATTTT
J: TRBJ2-2; V: TRBV7-6; length: 16; size: NA; D: TRBD2; CDR3: CASSLESGTYTGELFF; DNA: TGTGCCAGCAGCTTAGAAAGCGGGACCTACACCGGGGAGCTGTTTTTT
J: TRBJ2-6; V: TRBV15; length: 17; size: NA; D: NA; CDR3: CATSRTERSSGANVLTF; DNA: TGTGCCACCAGCAGGACTGAAAGGAGCTCTGGGGCCAACGTCCTGACTTTC
J: TRBJ1-4; V: TRBV4-1; length: 16; size: NA; D: NA; CDR3: CASSQALGLRVEKLFF; DNA: TGCGCCAGCAGCCAGGCTCTAGGTTTACGAGTGGAAAAACTGTTTTTT
J: TRBJ1-2; V: TRBV12-3/TRBV12-4; length: 14; size: NA; D: NA; CDR3: CASSFVVEGRGYTF; DNA: TGTGCCAGCAGTTTCGTTGTCGAGGGAAGGGGCTACACCTTC
J: TRBJ1-6; V: TRBV13; length: 17; size: NA; D: NA; CDR3: CASSLEGGGSYNSPLHF; DNA: TGCGCCAGCAGCTTGGAAGGCGGCGGCTCCTATAATTCACCCCTCCACTTT
J: TRBJ2-1; V: TRBV4-3; length: 16; size: NA; D: TRBD2; CDR3: CASSQELAGGAAEQFF; DNA: TGCGCCAGCAGCCAAGAGCTGGCGGGGGGGGCAGCTGAGCAGTTCTTC
J: TRBJ2-3; V: TRBV27; length: 18; size: NA; D: NA; CDR3: CASSLSGGTPASTDTQYF; DNA: TGTGCCAGCAGTTTATCGGGTGGGACACCCGCTAGCACAGATACGCAGTATTTT
J: TRBJ1-6; V: TRBV7-6; length: 18; size: NA; D: NA; CDR3: CASSPNGPASSYNSPLHF; DNA: TGTGCCAGCAGCCCGAATGGGCCCGCCAGCTCCTATAATTCACCCCTCCACTTT
J: TRBJ1-1; V: TRBV7-2; length: 15; size: many; D: TRBD1; CDR3: CASSLTTGENTEAFF; DNA: TGTGCCAGCAGCTTAACAACAGGGGAGAACACTGAAGCTTTCTTT
J: TRBJ2-1; V: TRBV7-9; length: 16; size: NA; D: TRBD2; CDR3: CANSSRGTSNRNEQFF; DNA: TGTGCCAACAGCTCCCGAGGGACTAGCAATCGCAATGAGCAGTTCTTC
J: TRBJ2-7; V: TRBV20-1; length: 13; size: NA; D: NA; CDR3: CSARPSERVEQYF; DNA: TGCAGTGCTAGGCCATCGGAACGTGTCGAGCAGTACTTC
J: TRBJ2-3; V: TRBV6-6; length: 14; size: few; D: NA; CDR3: CASSDYFSTDTQYF; DNA: TGTGCCAGCAGTGACTACTTTTCCACAGATACGCAGTATTTT
J: TRBJ2-1; V: TRBV7-2; length: 15; size: many; D: NA; CDR3: CASSFSGNPYNEQFF; DNA: TGTGCCAGCAGCTTCTCAGGGAATCCCTACAATGAGCAGTTCTTC
J: TRBJ2-6; V: TRBV11-2; length: 18; size: NA; D: TRBD1; CDR3: CASSLSHRGYSGANVLTF; DNA: TGTGCCAGCAGCTTATCGCACAGGGGGTACTCTGGGGCCAACGTCCTGACTTTC
J: TRBJ1-4; V: TRBV7-2; length: 16; size: few; D: TRBD1; CDR3: CASSLYRGPPNEKLFF; DNA: TGTGCCAGCAGCTTATACAGGGGTCCGCCTAATGAAAAACTGTTTTTT
J: TRBJ2-1; V: TRBV28; length: 16; size: NA; D: NA; CDR3: CASSPVRYLAYNEQFF; DNA: TGTGCCAGCAGTCCTGTCAGGTACCTGGCCTACAATGAGCAGTTCTTC
J: TRBJ1-3; V: TRBV7-8; length: 13; size: few; D: NA; CDR3: CASRGRSGNTIYF; DNA: TGTGCCAGCAGGGGGCGCTCTGGAAACACCATATATTTT
J: TRBJ2-3; V: TRBV7-3; length: 16; size: many; D: NA; CDR3: CASSFDGVASTDTQYF; DNA: TGTGCCAGCAGCTTCGATGGGGTGGCTAGCACAGATACGCAGTATTTT
J: TRBJ1-2; V: TRBV10-3; length: 17; size: NA; D: NA; CDR3: CAISELKRGGSDYGYTF; DNA: TGTGCCATCAGTGAGCTAAAAAGGGGGGGTAGTGACTATGGCTACACCTTC
J: TRBJ2-7; V: TRBV7-8; length: 17; size: NA; D: TRBD2; CDR3: CASSPLFASGGIYEQYF; DNA: TGTGCCAGCAGCCCCCTTTTCGCTAGCGGGGGTATCTACGAGCAGTACTTC
J: TRBJ2-1; V: TRBV20-1; length: 10; size: NA; D: NA; CDR3: CSSKNNEQFF; DNA: TGCAGTTCGAAAAACAATGAGCAGTTCTTC
J: TRBJ2-3; V: TRBV6-5; length: 15; size: few; D: NA; CDR3: CASSYAQGGTDTQYF; DNA: TGTGCCAGCAGTTACGCTCAGGGGGGAACAGATACGCAGTATTTT
J: TRBJ2-5; V: TRBV7-9; length: 11; size: few; D: NA; CDR3: CASSLNAGQYF; DNA: TGTGCCAGCAGCCTAAATGCGGGCCAGTACTTC
J: TRBJ2-1; V: TRBV7-2; length: 17; size: many; D: NA; CDR3: CASSLSVSGDLYNEQFF; DNA: TGTGCCAGCAGCTTATCGGTGTCGGGGGACCTTTACAATGAGCAGTTCTTC
J: TRBJ2-5; V: TRBV7-9; length: 14; size: few; D: NA; CDR3: CASSRPGFQETQYF; DNA: TGTGCCAGCTCACGTCCGGGGTTCCAAGAGACCCAGTACTTC
J: TRBJ2-2; V: TRBV6-1; length: 15; size: NA; D: NA; CDR3: CASSQGGSNTGELFF; DNA: TGTGCCAGCAGTCAAGGGGGGAGCAACACCGGGGAGCTGTTTTTT
J: TRBJ1-2; V: TRBV9; length: 15; size: NA; D: NA; CDR3: CASSVASGDNYGYTF; DNA: TGTGCCAGCAGCGTAGCGTCAGGGGACAACTATGGCTACACCTTC
J: TRBJ1-3; V: TRBV7-6; length: 18; size: many; D: TRBD1; CDR3: CASSLGSGGPASGNTIYF; DNA: TGTGCCAGCAGCTTAGGGTCAGGGGGACCTGCCTCTGGAAACACCATATATTTT
J: TRBJ1-2; V: TRBV5-4; length: 15; size: NA; D: TRBD1; CDR3: CASRVRDRGLAGYTF; DNA: TGTGCCAGCAGGGTCCGGGACAGGGGACTCGCTGGCTACACCTTC
J: TRBJ1-1; V: TRBV7-9; length: 15; size: NA; D: TRBD1; CDR3: CASSYPGTAFSEAFF; DNA: TGTGCCAGCAGTTACCCCGGGACAGCCTTTTCTGAAGCTTTCTTT
J: TRBJ1-1; V: TRBV5-1; length: 15; size: many; D: NA; CDR3: CASSLPWDGNPEAFF; DNA: TGCGCCAGCAGCTTACCCTGGGACGGTAATCCTGAAGCTTTCTTT
J: TRBJ2-6; V: TRBV19; length: 16; size: few; D: NA; CDR3: CATRTPQLSGANVLTF; DNA: TGTGCCACCAGAACACCCCAGTTATCCGGGGCCAACGTCCTGACTTTC
J: TRBJ2-1; V: TRBV7-2; length: 15; size: NA; D: NA; CDR3: CASTLTEGGWNEQFF; DNA: TGTGCCAGCACCTTAACCGAGGGGGGATGGAATGAGCAGTTCTTC
J: TRBJ2-1; V: TRBV27; length: 11; size: NA; D: NA; CDR3: CASLLGPVWFF; DNA: TGTGCCAGCCTCTTGGGGCCGGTTTGGTTCTTC
J: TRBJ2-1; V: TRBV6-6; length: 14; size: NA; D: NA; CDR3: CASSLYRDSHGQFF; DNA: TGTGCCAGCAGTTTATATCGGGACTCCCACGGGCAGTTCTTC
J: TRBJ1-1; V: TRBV6-6; length: 14; size: few; D: TRBD1; CDR3: CASSYSDRRDEAFF; DNA: TGTGCCAGCAGTTACTCGGACAGGCGGGATGAAGCTTTCTTT
J: TRBJ2-7; V: TRBV4-1; length: 14; size: NA; D: NA; CDR3: CASSQGSSFYEQYF; DNA: TGCGCCAGCAGCCAAGGGAGCAGCTTCTACGAGCAGTACTTC
J: TRBJ1-1; V: TRBV12-3/TRBV12-4; length: 12; size: few; D: NA; CDR3: CASSLNGKEAFF; DNA: TGTGCCAGCAGTTTAAACGGCAAGGAAGCTTTCTTT
J: TRBJ2-1; V: TRBV5-4; length: 15; size: few; D: NA; CDR3: CASSFSRSSYNEQFF; DNA: TGTGCCAGCAGCTTTTCTCGGAGCTCCTACAATGAGCAGTTCTTC
J: TRBJ2-1; V: TRBV27; length: 15; size: NA; D: NA; CDR3: CASQVLAGGRGEQFF; DNA: TGTGCCAGCCAAGTACTAGCTGGGGGGAGAGGTGAGCAGTTCTTC